This TCR beta chain derives from a study of CD8+CD57+ T cells in acquired aplastic anemia. About the research overall: The sorted CD4+ and CD8+ cells yielded an average around 3.2 ug of DNA. Study observations and caveats: The same twenty-nine CD8+ CDR3 sequences occurred in patients and in controls. Patients versus controls showed no significant CD8+ Simpson's diversity difference.

This clonotype is a singleton in its sample. The target antigen is unknown. Both TCR beta VDJ combination and CDR3 sequence profiling were carried out. Genomic DNA was the template for this profiling. TCRdb re-derived calls from the reads in MiXCR, one entry per CDR3 protein. The sample has 100,000 to 130,000 distinct CDR3 sequences; 51% are singletons. This CDR3 has 12 residues. The germline V and J ends were trimmed by 8 bases and 2 bases, with 11 bases remaining between them. The V and J genes are TRBV5-3 and TRBJ2-7, with unresolved D. TRBV5-3 is flagged as an ORF with uncertain function. This clonotype originated in a human donor in good health, serving as a control. Sequences were obtained from sorted CD4+, CD8+, or CD8+CD57+ T cells (not recorded which) from PBMCs. The CDR3 loop is CASSPRAYEQYF. CDR3 bases: TGTGCCAGCAGCCCCCGGGCCTACGAGCAGTACTTC.